Shown below are 8 T cell receptor beta chains from a single sample sequenced in a study of OX40 agonist ivuxolimab in advanced cancers. The assay was immunoSEQ multiplex PCR, and TCRdb's table has in-frame clones only and misses some. The table records 35,000 to 50,000 clones, just over 85% of them present only once. The input for sequencing was CD4+ or CD8+ T cells sorted from blood, taken in a trial of the OX40 agonist ivuxolimab. Source of these receptors: an adult with an advanced solid tumor such as melanoma, head and neck, liver or kidney cancer.

This sequence joins TRBV11-2 and TRBJ2-3; D is ambiguous. Per germline, CDR1 SGHAT and CDR2 FQNNGV. Between the trimmed V and J ends, which lost 4 bases and 5 bases, there was a span of 13 bases. The CDR3 runs to 14 residues. The CDR3 protein is CASSSNHDEDTQYF. CDR3 nucleotide sequence: TGTGCCAGCAGCTCTAATCACGACGAAGATACGCAGTATTTT.

This clone has just one count. This chain joins TRBV9 and TRBJ2-1; possible D gene TRBD2, 7 bases. The CDR3 totals 15 residues. CDR1 is SGDLS and CDR2 is YYNGEE in the germline V gene. Trimming took 5 bases from V and 5 from J, leaving 17 bases between them. The CDR3 here is CASSDTGTTHNEQFF. The CDR3 coding sequence is TGTGCCAGCAGTGACACAGGGACTACTCACAATGAGCAGTTCTTC.

The CDR3 nucleotides read TGTGCCAGCAGTTACCCTACAGGGGGCGTTAGCTACGAGCAGTACTTC. Its translation is CASSYPTGGVSYEQYF. V usage is TRBV6-6 and J usage is TRBJ2-7; 9 bases map to TRBD1. The V and J ends lost 2 bases and 3 bases, in that order; junction bases with no gene match: 8. Germline assignment: CDR1 MNHNY and CDR2 SVGAGI (reference sequence). This CDR3 contains 16 residues.

This clone was found once. The chain combines TRBV5-4 with TRBJ1-5; 7 bases match TRBD1. J was trimmed by 0 bases and V by 4 bases; bases with no gene match: 1. CDR1 is SGHNT, CDR2 YYREEE, per germline (reference sequence). The CDR3 loop spans 14 amino acids. The CDR3 reads CASSRQGSNQPQHF. CDR3 DNA sequence: TGTGCCAGCAGCCGACAGGGTAGCAATCAGCCCCAGCATTTT.

The chain links TRBV6-1 to TRBJ2-1, with TRBD2 as a possible D gene (6 bases). CDR1 MNHNS and CDR2 SASEGT come from the germline V gene. CDR3 length equals 14 residues. Trimming cost V 3 bases and J 0 bases, with 6 bases left between them. As DNA, the CDR3 is TGTGCCAGCAGTGAGCGGGACTCCTACAATGAGCAGTTCTTC. Translating gives CASSERDSYNEQFF.

By proportion, this clone is medium-sized. This rearrangement joins TRBV13 to TRBJ1-1; 7 positions agree with TRBD1. Germline V gives CDR1 PRHDT, CDR2 FYEKMQ (reference sequence). The CDR3 has 15 amino acids. V was clipped by 6 bases and J by 0 bases; unmatched bases: 7. As DNA, the CDR3 is TGTGCCAGCAGGCCCAGGGGGGGAATGAACACTGAAGCTTTCTTT. Protein sequence: CASRPRGGMNTEAFF.

The chain is built from TRBV7-3 and TRBJ2-1; no firm D call. CDR1 SGHTA and CDR2 FQGTGA come from the germline V gene. V lost 5 bases and J lost 0, with 17 bases in between. CDR3 length: 17 amino acids. DNA of the CDR3: TGTGCCAGCAGCGTAAACGGGTTAGGATACTCCTACAATGAGCAGTTCTTC. This codes for CASSVNGLGYSYNEQFF.

The V and J genes are TRBV4-1 and TRBJ2-1; 7 bases align to TRBD1. The V and J ends lost 0 bases and 2 bases, in that order; junction bases with no gene match: 4. The CDR3 sequence is 16 residues long. In germline, CDR1 is MGHRA, CDR2 YSYEKL. The CDR3 DNA reads as TGCGCCAGCAGCCAAGACCAGGGGGTGACCTACAATGAGCAGTTCTTC. It encodes CASSQDQGVTYNEQFF.